The entry that follows covers one TCR beta chain sequence. Its antigen remains undetermined. One end of the junction is discordant with germline, which a read error may explain. This entry is derived from a study of regulatory and conventional T cells in breast cancer (dated by TCRdb to 2014 to 2015). Taken from cysteine to phenylalanine, the CDR3 has 17 residues. The retained sequence is limited to the CDR3, 51 bases, with the frame set at the first base. CDR1 and CDR2 are read off the germline V gene (reference sequence) as MNHNY and SVGAGI. The library was obtained by PCR. Reads for this sample came from an Illumina MiSeq. Using fastp at Q25 and MiXCR, TCRdb reprocessed the public reads and kept productive beta chains. Duplicate CDR3 protein sequences are folded into a single record with the most common DNA and genes. For this sample the table gives more than 15,000 distinct CDR3 sequences, of which about 32% were detected only once. The ten largest clones take up 1.5% to 2% of the sample.

The TCR sequence derives from a female donor in good health. The specimen sequenced was conventional T cells from blood. The V and J segments used are TRBV6-6 and TRBJ2-7; a tentative D call is TRBD1 (5 bases match). The sequenced DNA: TGCGCCAGCAGTGAGTTGGGAACAGGTTTTTCTGCCTACGAGCAGTACTTC. This translates into CASSELGTGFSAYEQYF.